The clone carrying this T cell receptor (beta chain) was counted between two and nine times. The sample belongs to a study of blood T cell repertoires in COVID-19. Study-level background: Samples taken during acute and convalescent COVID-19 were collected in the United States, Italy and Spain. T cells, B-cell-depleted T cells, or PBMCs supplied cDNA or gDNA.

Per the authors' pipeline: Estimated nucleated cell counts came from reference gene primer amplification. Sequencing was performed with immunoSEQ multiplex PCR; in TCRdb, only in-frame clones are kept and a portion is missing. D and trimming come from the DNA, and the V and J calls and clone size come from that table. This repertoire shows 150,000 to 200,000 clones, nearly 90% found once; its top ten account for roughly 21%. Germline V gene data show CDR1 as SGHRS and CDR2 as YFSETQ. CDR3 size: 16 residues. V shed 3 bases and J shed 0 bases, with 13 bases lying between them. This receptor was obtained from a man in his 60s with active or convalescent COVID-19. Specimen: peripheral blood. V usage is TRBV5-1 and J usage is TRBJ1-3; D might be TRBD1 (6 bases). CDR3 sequence reads: CASSSRDRNSGNTIYF. DNA of the CDR3: TGCGCCAGCAGCTCTCGCGACAGGAACTCTGGAAACACCATATATTTT.